The rows below give T cell receptor beta chains drawn from one sample of a study of blood T cell repertoires in COVID-19. Some clones are missing from TCRdb's copy, which holds only in-frame ones; the method was immunoSEQ multiplex PCR. The table records 200,000 to 250,000 clones, roughly four fifths of them present only once. Sequenced sample: PBMCs or T cells enriched from blood (not recorded which). These receptors were taken from a woman aged 40-49 years with acute COVID-19. CDR3s include the opening cysteine and the closing phenylalanine or tryptophan. D genes are given only for firm matches. A clone size is listed for some rows: how often the clone was seen (once, few, many), or a class if it is expanded.

cdr3_nt cdr3_aa v_call clone_size j_call d_call
TGTGCCAGCAAGGCGGGCTTAAGCACAGATACGCAGTATTTT CASKAGLSTDTQYF TRBV6-5 - TRBJ2-3 -
TGTGCCAGTAGCATGACTAGGGGCTACGAGCAGTACTTC CASSMTRGYEQYF TRBV19 few TRBJ2-7 -
TGTGCCAGCAGCTACCCCCGCGGGGGTTCGTACAATGAGCAGTTCTTC CASSYPRGGSYNEQFF TRBV7-3 few TRBJ2-1 TRBD2
TGTGCCAGCAGCTTATTCGGGAATGGTGAAAAACTGTTTTTT CASSLFGNGEKLFF TRBV7-6 - TRBJ1-4 -
TGTGCCACCAGCAGAGATCAGGGTGGAAAGTATTTT CATSRDQGGKYF TRBV15 few TRBJ1-3 -
TGTGCCAGCAGCATATCGACAGGGAACACTGAAGCTTTCTTT CASSISTGNTEAFF TRBV28 - TRBJ1-1 -
TGTGCCTCCTCGAACACCGGGGAGCTGTTTTTT CASSNTGELFF TRBV9 - TRBJ2-2 -
TGTGCCAGCAGTTACGAAGTGGGGGGACAGGGCACTTACAATGAGCAGTTCTTC CASSYEVGGQGTYNEQFF TRBV6-2/TRBV6-3 few TRBJ2-1 TRBD1
TGCAGTGCTGGAGAGGTGAGCCTCCAGTATTTT CSAGEVSLQYF TRBV20-1 - TRBJ2-3 -
TGTGCCAGCAGCCCGCTTACTTCGGGTAGCTCCGAGCAGTACTTC CASSPLTSGSSEQYF TRBV5-4 - TRBJ2-7 -
TGTGCCATCAGTGAGGTCTCAGGAGGAAACACTGAAGCTTTCTTT CAISEVSGGNTEAFF TRBV10-3 - TRBJ1-1 -
TGTGCCAGCCGGGACTCCGGCCGTGGCTACACCTTC CASRDSGRGYTF TRBV18 - TRBJ1-2 -
TGTGCCAGCAGGAGTGGGACAGGGACCAACATTCAGTACTTC CASRSGTGTNIQYF TRBV2 - TRBJ2-4 TRBD1
TGTGCCAGCTCACCAACTTTGGGACAGGGCAATCAGCCCCAGCATTTT CASSPTLGQGNQPQHF TRBV18 - TRBJ1-5 TRBD1
TGTGCCAGTAGTCCGAGACAGCGTTATGGCTACACCTTC CASSPRQRYGYTF TRBV19 - TRBJ1-2 -
TGTGCCAGCCGCACGTGGGGGGGTCAGCCCCAGCATTTT CASRTWGGQPQHF TRBV6-5 - TRBJ1-5 -
TGTGCCACCAGCAGAAGGGCTCGGACAGGGTCGAACATTCAGTACTTC CATSRRARTGSNIQYF TRBV15 - TRBJ2-4 TRBD1
TGTGCCAGCAGTATACTAGGATCCGGGACAGGGATTTCACCCCTCCACTTT CASSILGSGTGISPLHF TRBV28 - TRBJ1-6 TRBD1
TGTGCCAGTAGTCAGGGGTATGGCAATCAGCCCCAGCATTTT CASSQGYGNQPQHF TRBV19 - TRBJ1-5 -
TGCGCCAGCTCAGGACAGGGGGCAATGGACTATGGCTACACCTTC CASSGQGAMDYGYTF TRBV10-2 - TRBJ1-2 TRBD1
TGTGCCAGCAGTACAATCTACGAGCAGTACTTC CASSTIYEQYF TRBV2 - TRBJ2-7 -
TGCGCCAGCCGCCATCCCGGCGGGCAGTTCTTC CASRHPGGQFF TRBV5-1 - TRBJ2-1 -
TGCAGCGTTGGCAGGGGGAAACGAGATACGCAGTATTTT CSVGRGKRDTQYF TRBV29-1 - TRBJ2-3 TRBD1
TGTGCCACCAGCAGACAGGCTTGGGAGACCCAGTACTTC CATSRQAWETQYF TRBV15 - TRBJ2-5 -
TGTGCCAGCAGCTTTAGCGGGAGCCACCAAGAGACCCAGTACTTC CASSFSGSHQETQYF TRBV3-1/TRBV3-2 - TRBJ2-5 TRBD2
TGTGCCAGCAGTTACGCTGGTCGGGACAGGGAGGTGATTCCCTCCTACAATGAGCAGTTCTTC CASSYAGRDREVIPSYNEQFF TRBV6-2/TRBV6-3 - TRBJ2-1 TRBD1
TGTGCCACCAGCAGACTAGCGGGGGGGCCTTCAGATACGCAGTATTTT CATSRLAGGPSDTQYF TRBV15 - TRBJ2-3 TRBD2
TGCGCCAGCAGCCAAGAGACAGGGATCTCTGGGCGGGTCAACGTCCTGACTTTC CASSQETGISGRVNVLTF TRBV4-1 many TRBJ2-6 TRBD1
TGTGCCAGCAGCTTGGACAGGGAGTATGGCTACACCTTC CASSLDREYGYTF TRBV7-2 - TRBJ1-2 TRBD1
TGTGCCAGCAGCTTATACGGGGGACGGAAAGAGACCCAGTACTTC CASSLYGGRKETQYF TRBV7-3 - TRBJ2-5 -
TGCGCCAGCAGCTTACAACAGGGTACAGATACGCAGTATTTT CASSLQQGTDTQYF TRBV5-1 - TRBJ2-3 -
TGTGCCAGCAGCCCCCGGACAGGGCCAAATAATGAAAAACTGTTTTTT CASSPRTGPNNEKLFF TRBV7-2 - TRBJ1-4 TRBD1